These T cell receptor beta chains were read from a single sample in a study of blood T cell repertoires in COVID-19. Data came from immunoSEQ multiplex PCR; TCRdb stores just in-frame clones and leaves some out. Here the sample spans a few hundred thousand clones, around nine tenths being singletons. Sequencing was performed on peripheral blood. The source of these receptors is a man aged 18 to 30 with COVID-19, enrolled during active disease. CDR3s include the opening cysteine and the closing phenylalanine or tryptophan. Fields, in order: clone size, J gene, CDR3 length, V gene, CDR3 protein. The size field is filled for only some rows; it gives once, few, many or a size class.

>NA|TRBJ1-1|15|TRBV27
CASRSHQGIVTEAFF
>NA|TRBJ2-2|13|TRBV20-1
CSASGGGTGELFF
>NA|TRBJ2-1|17|TRBV4-2
CASSQAIAGGGYNEQFF
>NA|TRBJ2-7|14|TRBV7-9
CASSPRTAPYEQYF
>NA|TRBJ1-1|13|TRBV29-1
CSVETGQSTEAFF
>NA|TRBJ2-7|15|TRBV19
CASSISGTGYYEQYF
>NA|TRBJ2-5|14|TRBV19
CASSKQGTQETQYF
>NA|TRBJ1-1|13|TRBV7-3
CASSSVPTGEAFF
>NA|TRBJ2-3|13|TRBV6-5
CASEKTNTDTQYF
>NA|TRBJ1-4|16|TRBV5-8
CASSLEVAGGGEKLFF
>NA|TRBJ1-2|13|TRBV6-6
CASRTGVGYGYTF
>NA|TRBJ2-1|16|TRBV24-1
CATSDPGDSSYNEQFF
>once|TRBJ1-2|13|TRBV12-3/TRBV12-4
CASRASGTGGYTF
>NA|TRBJ2-5|14|TRBV2
CASRRNLQGETQYF
>NA|TRBJ2-7|13|TRBV7-3
CASSQTTGGEQYF
>NA|TRBJ2-5|13|TRBV2
CASNEARWETQYF
>NA|TRBJ1-4|13|TRBV19
CAAARDRGEKLFF
>NA|TRBJ2-7|14|TRBV27
CASSFPGGPNEQYF
>few|TRBJ1-1|11|TRBV7-9
CASRASSEAFF
>NA|TRBJ2-7|15|TRBV11-2
CASSLDYLDSHEQYF
>NA|TRBJ1-3|15|TRBV19
CASSLTGSMGNTIYF
>NA|TRBJ2-5|16|TRBV7-8
CASSPRGVRSGETQYF
>few|TRBJ2-5|15|TRBV7-9
CASSLEATREETQYF
>NA|TRBJ2-3|15|TRBV30
CAWSVPRLDPDTQYF
>NA|TRBJ2-7|15|TRBV7-3
CASSLTGLAGDEQYF
>NA|TRBJ2-5|14|TRBV3-1/TRBV3-2
CASRVRGLEETQYF
>NA|TRBJ2-2|14|TRBV6-4
CASSYLDGTGELFF
>NA|TRBJ2-1|15|TRBV6-5
CASKTSGGARGEQFF
>NA|TRBJ2-3|11|TRBV2
CASSSTDTQYF
>once|TRBJ2-3|16|TRBV7-2
CASSSQAGGLGDTQYF
>NA|TRBJ1-6|14|TRBV2
CASRTGTDNSPLHF
>NA|TRBJ1-4|15|TRBV1
CTSSQRRQRNEKLFF
>NA|TRBJ2-1|16|TRBV19
CASSLASGRSHNEQFF
>NA|TRBJ2-5|18|TRBV5-1
CASSKGPSGDTIQETQYF
>NA|TRBJ2-5|15|TRBV11-2
CASSLIGFGQETQYF
>NA|TRBJ1-2|17|TRBV30
CAWIRGIPGSRGYGYTF
>once|TRBJ1-6|16|TRBV7-2
CASSLVGGTTNSPLHF
>NA|TRBJ2-7|15|TRBV13
CASSETSGRVGEQYF
>NA|TRBJ2-7|12|TRBV6-1
CASSESQNEQYF
>NA|TRBJ1-1|13|TRBV14
CASSHGRYTEAFF
>NA|TRBJ1-1|15|TRBV6-1
CASSELGTANTEAFF
>few|TRBJ1-6|14|TRBV19
CASSLTGLESPLHF
>few|TRBJ2-7|15|TRBV30
CAWCPSRAAGWEQYF
>NA|TRBJ1-3|15|TRBV10-2
CASQDREISGNTIYF
>NA|TRBJ1-2|15|TRBV7-9
CASSPEVVGYYGYTF
>NA|TRBJ1-2|14|TRBV3-1/TRBV3-2
CASSQSGQGMGYTF
>NA|TRBJ2-1|15|TRBV9
CASSVALGVYNEQFF
>NA|TRBJ2-5|11|TRBV20-1
CSARALETQYF
>NA|TRBJ1-6|15|TRBV9
CASSGSTDRGSPLHF
>once|TRBJ2-1|21|TRBV7-8
CASSLVSGTGGLRHINNEQFF
>NA|TRBJ2-3|15|TRBV5-1
CASSLRGAGTDTQYF
>NA|TRBJ2-5|13|TRBV5-1
CASSQAAQETQYF
>NA|TRBJ1-2|13|TRBV6-5
CASRGGTGSGYTF
>NA|TRBJ1-5|15|TRBV4-1
CASSQATGANQPQHF
>NA|TRBJ1-6|15|TRBV6-1
CASSEPTGPGSPLHF
>NA|TRBJ2-1|17|TRBV19
CASSIDSGGAVHNEQFF
>NA|TRBJ2-1|16|TRBV2
CASSRTGGVEDNEQFF
>NA|TRBJ2-7|14|TRBV28
CASRPTGAGGEQYF
>NA|TRBJ2-1|12|TRBV12-3/TRBV12-4
CASSRGTAQQFF
>NA|TRBJ2-3|16|TRBV25-1
CASSQKQGAVTNTQYF